Listed here is a single T cell receptor (beta chain). Original processing methods: Amplification of reference gene primers was used by the study to estimate nucleated cell counts. Clones were sequenced by immunoSEQ multiplex PCR, and TCRdb holds only the in-frame ones, with some missing. V and J calls and clone size are as listed in that table; D and trimming were resolved from the DNA. The table lists about 200,000 clones, roughly 83% of them singletons. This entry belongs to a study of blood T cell repertoires in COVID-19. Study-wide background: Whether acute or convalescent, the COVID-19 samples came from the United States, Italy and Spain. From T cells, B-cell-depleted T cells, or PBMCs came the material, which was cDNA or gDNA.

Recruited during active infection, patients (from Seattle) were subsequently followed longitudinally. V dropped 8 bases and J dropped 7 bases, with 14 bases sitting between them. The CDR3 extends over 12 amino acids. This TCR was sampled from a woman in her thirties or forties with COVID-19, enrolled during active disease. This rearrangement joins TRBV12-3 or TRBV12-4 to TRBJ1-1; D is perhaps TRBD1 (5 bases). The specimen was peripheral blood. This chain's CDR3 is CASGGDDGEAFF. The DNA for the CDR3 is TGTGCCAGCGGGGGGGATGATGGTGAAGCTTTCTTT.